The 28 T cell receptor beta chains below were found in one sample sequenced in a study of T cell responses to AZD1222 COVID-19 vaccine. Libraries were prepared by immunoSEQ multiplex PCR; TCRdb keeps only in-frame clonotypes and omits some of them. The sample holds 95,000 to 100,000 clones; around 87% are singletons and the top ten take 9.5% to 13%. This material consisted of peripheral blood, taken 28 days after the second AZD1222 dose. These receptor sequences come from an adult who received the AZD1222 COVID-19 vaccine.

The chain is built from TRBV20-1 and TRBJ1-2; D is unresolved. CDR1 is DFQATT and CDR2 is SNEGSKA in the germline V gene (reference sequence). The CDR3 is 14 amino acids. The V end lost 3 bases, the J end lost 2 bases, and 13 bases lay between the germline ends. DNA for the CDR3: TGCAGTGCTAGTGAGGTCCGTCGAAACTATGGCTACACCTTC. Protein: CSASEVRRNYGYTF.

The chain carries TRBV4-2 and TRBJ1-1; tentative D call: TRBD1 (5 bases). Germline CDR1 and CDR2: LGHNA and YNFKEQ. CDR3 length equals 17 residues. Trimming cost V 0 bases and J 4 bases, with 18 bases left between them. As DNA, the CDR3 is TGTGCCAGCAGCCAAGATCTCGGGGGTGGGAGGTTCACTGAAGCTTTCTTT. Translated: CASSQDLGGGRFTEAFF.

V usage is TRBV7-2 and J usage is TRBJ2-7; D is uncertain. V was trimmed by 5 bases and J by 3 bases, leaving 11 bases between them. There are 13 residues in the CDR3. Germline lookup yields CDR1 SGHTA and CDR2 FQGNSA. The CDR3 is CASSLFGIYEQYF. CDR3 bases: TGTGCCAGCAGCCTTTTCGGTATCTACGAGCAGTACTTC.

The chain is built from TRBV28 and TRBJ2-7, with D possibly being TRBD2 (6 bases). The length of the CDR3 is 17 residues. Trimming left V 6 bases short and J 1 base short, with 22 bases between. The germline CDR1 and CDR2 sequences are MDHEN and SYDVKM. CDR3 in amino acids: CASSTTPGLFVSYEQYF. The CDR3 region has the DNA TGTGCCAGCAGCACCACCCCGGGACTTTTCGTTTCCTACGAGCAGTACTTC.

The rearrangement links TRBV30 to TRBJ2-7, with D perhaps matching TRBD1 or TRBD2 (5 bases each). V was cut by 4 bases and J by 2 bases, with 15 bases left in between. CDR3 size: 14 residues. Germline loops: CDR1 GTSNPN, CDR2 SVGIG (reference sequence). The CDR3 coding sequence is TGTGCCTGGACCATCCCCGGGGCCGCCTACGAGCAGTACTTC. Its translation is CAWTIPGAAYEQYF.

Comments on this clone: The junction departs from the called germline gene at one end, perhaps through a read error. The chain couples TRBV7-9 to TRBJ1-6; D remains unclear. The CDR3 extends over 14 amino acids. Per germline, CDR1 SEHNR and CDR2 FQNEAQ (reference sequence). Written as DNA, the CDR3 is TGTGCCAGCAGCTTAGCCTCCAATAATTCACCCCTCCACTTT. It codes for CASSLASNNSPLHF.

Written as DNA, the CDR3 is TGTGCCAGCAGTGAAGCGACGGGGAACTATGGCTACACCTTC. Amino acids: CASSEATGNYGYTF. This chain joins TRBV6-1 and TRBJ1-2; D is unclear. Trimming took 0 bases from V and 2 from J, leaving 7 bases between them. This CDR3 is 14 amino acids long. Per germline, CDR1 MNHNS and CDR2 SASEGT.

J is TRBJ2-1 and V is TRBV9; maybe TRBD1 (5 bases). Trimming shortened V by 3 bases and J by 3 bases, and 13 bases separated the two germline ends. Germline values: CDR1 SGDLS, CDR2 YYNGEE. The CDR3 sequence is 15 residues long. The CDR3 loop reads CASSDGAQGYNEQFF. The CDR3 DNA follows: TGTGCCAGCAGCGACGGCGCCCAGGGCTACAATGAGCAGTTCTTC.

This rearrangement joins TRBV6-2 or TRBV6-3 to TRBJ1-2; D is possibly TRBD1 (5 bases). This CDR3 contains 13 residues. The V gene lost 4 bases and the J gene lost 2 bases, with 8 bases spanning the gap. Germline CDR1 is MNHEY and CDR2 is SVGEGT. The DNA for the CDR3 is TGTGCCAGCAGTTCTCGACAGAACTATGGCTACACCTTC. Amino acids: CASSSRQNYGYTF.

The chain is built from TRBV25-1 and TRBJ2-7; D is uncertain. This CDR3 has 13 residues. Trimming took 5 bases from V and 3 from J, leaving 11 bases between them. Germline CDR1 reads MGHDK; CDR2 reads SYGVNS. CDR3 nucleotide sequence: TGTGCCAGCAGTAGCTGGGATAACTACGAGCAGTACTTC. It is translated as CASSSWDNYEQYF.

The chain links TRBV6-1 to TRBJ1-4; D gene unclear. Trimming cost V 3 bases and J 8 bases, with 13 bases left between them. CDR1 and CDR2 from the germline V gene are MNHNS and SASEGT. The CDR3 has 14 amino acids. The chain's CDR3 is CASSEVRGSEKLFF. As DNA, the CDR3 is TGTGCCAGCAGTGAGGTACGGGGTAGCGAAAAACTGTTTTTT.

This clone has more than one count but fewer than ten. The chain uses TRBV11-2 and TRBJ2-7, with a tentative D call TRBD1 (6 bases). The ends were cut back, 3 bases at V and 3 bases at J, with 12 bases in the middle. The V gene's germline CDR1 is SGHAT and CDR2 FQNNGV. CDR3 size: 14 residues. CDR3 nucleotide sequence: TGTGCCAGCAGCTTCTTTACAGGGTTCTACGAGCAGTACTTC. It translates to CASSFFTGFYEQYF.

V and J are TRBV7-8 and TRBJ2-7; D is undetermined. The germline V and J ends were trimmed by 4 bases and 0 bases, with 19 bases remaining between them. Germline CDR1 is SGHVS and CDR2 is FQNEAQ. The CDR3 sequence is 17 residues long. The CDR3 DNA sequence: TGTGCCAGCAGCTCGGCGTTCTGGGTTACGAGCTCCTACGAGCAGTACTTC. Its translation: CASSSAFWVTSSYEQYF.

The chain couples TRBV7-8 to TRBJ1-1, with unresolved D. CDR1 is SGHVS, CDR2 FQNEAQ, per germline. Deletions cut 4 bases from V and 11 bases from J, with 17 bases between. This CDR3 comprises 13 residues. The CDR3 sequence: CASSYDIGVDAFF. DNA of the CDR3: TGTGCCAGCAGCTACGACATCGGTGTTGATGCTTTCTTT.

The chain couples TRBV5-4 to TRBJ2-7; the match to TRBD1 covers 7 bases. The CDR3 contains 14 residues. V was pared by 4 bases and J by 3 bases, with 7 bases of the junction left unmatched. Looked up from germline, CDR1 is SGHNT and CDR2 is YYREEE (reference sequence). The CDR3 loop reads CASSLEGAFYEQYF. In nucleotides, the CDR3 is TGTGCCAGCAGCCTCGAGGGGGCCTTCTACGAGCAGTACTTC. Full variable domain (missing parts from reference TRBV5-4 and TRBJ2-7): ETGVTQSPTHLIKTRGQQVTLRCSSQSGHNTVSWYQQALGQGPQFIFQYYREEENGRGNFPPRFSGLQFPNYSSELNVNALELDDSALYLCASSLEGAFYEQYFGPGTRLTVT.

This clone was seen once. The rearrangement links TRBV5-1 to TRBJ1-1, with 8 bases fitting TRBD1. Germline assignment: CDR1 SGHRS and CDR2 YFSETQ. The trim removed 2 bases at V and 1 base at J, leaving 7 bases unmatched. The CDR3 has 16 residues. This chain's CDR3 is CASSFGSGGRNTEAFF. CDR3 nucleotides: TGCGCCAGCAGCTTCGGATCAGGGGGCAGGAACACTGAAGCTTTCTTT.

The count of this clone is one. J is TRBJ2-1 and V is TRBV27; no clear D. The CDR3 spans 12 residues. V was clipped by 3 bases and J by 7 bases, with 7 bases between them. Germline assignment: CDR1 MNHEY and CDR2 SMNVEV (reference sequence). Written as DNA, the CDR3 is TGTGCCAGCAGTTTTTTTGGAAATGAGCAGTTCTTC. Protein: CASSFFGNEQFF.

This clone has more than one count but fewer than ten. This chain connects TRBV4-1 to TRBJ1-2; the D gene is possibly TRBD1 (6 bases). This CDR3 has 15 amino acids. The ends were cut back, 1 base at V and 4 bases at J, with 13 bases in the middle. Germline loops: CDR1 MGHRA, CDR2 YSYEKL. The CDR3 nucleotides read TGCGCCAGCAGCCAAGTGGCAGGGGAGGTCTATGGCTACACCTTC. Its translation is CASSQVAGEVYGYTF.

The rearrangement uses TRBV7-8 and TRBJ2-1; maybe TRBD1 (6 bases). V lost 0 bases and J 7 bases, leaving 16 bases between the germline ends. The CDR3 covers 16 residues. Germline V gene data show CDR1 as SGHVS and CDR2 as FQNEAQ. In DNA, the CDR3 is TGTGCCAGCAGCTTAGCACCGCAGGGGAGCTGGAATGAGCAGTTCTTC. It encodes CASSLAPQGSWNEQFF. The variable domain in full, with the rest retrieved from reference TRBV7-8 and TRBJ2-1, is GAGVSQSPRYKVAKRGQDVALRCDPISGHVSLFWYQQALGQGPEFLTYFQNEAQLDKSGLPSDRFFAERPEGSVSTLKIQRTQQEDSAVYLCASSLAPQGSWNEQFFGPGTRLTVL.

The chain has TRBV7-9 and TRBJ1-1; D is uncertain. Trimming left V 4 bases short and J 0 bases short, with 6 bases between. Germline V gives CDR1 SEHNR, CDR2 FQNEAQ (reference sequence). This CDR3 spans 13 amino acids. This chain's CDR3 is CASSSTVNTEAFF. CDR3 in DNA: TGTGCCAGCAGCTCTACAGTGAACACTGAAGCTTTCTTT.

J is TRBJ2-7 and V is TRBV2; 10 nucleotides agree with TRBD1. The V gene's germline CDR1 is SNHLY and CDR2 FYNNEI. Trimming took 6 bases from V and 5 from J; bases not matched to a gene: 7. The CDR3 is 14 amino acids. The chain's CDR3 is CASSRGTGAHEQYF. The DNA for the CDR3 is TGTGCCAGCAGCCGAGGGACAGGGGCCCACGAGCAGTACTTC. The complete variable domain, with remaining parts taken from reference TRBV2 and TRBJ2-7, reads EPEVTQTPSHQVTQMGQEVILRCVPISNHLYFYWYRQILGQKVEFLVSFYNNEISEKSEIFDDQFSVERPDGSNFTLKIRSTKLEDSAMYFCASSRGTGAHEQYFGPGTRLTVT.

V and J are TRBV6-5 and TRBJ1-1; 7 positions match TRBD1. The CDR3 is 12 residues long. In germline, CDR1 is MNHEY, CDR2 SVGAGI. V shed 10 bases, J shed 2 bases, and the junction held 4 bases outside the gene matches. CDR3 protein: CATTGLNTEAFF. The DNA for the CDR3 is TGTGCCACGACAGGGTTAAACACTGAAGCTTTCTTT.

This clone has a single count. The rearrangement links TRBV9 to TRBJ2-5; 8 positions match TRBD1. J lost 4 bases, V lost 0 bases, and 5 bases had no gene match. The germline gives CDR1 SGDLS, CDR2 YYNGEE. The CDR3 has 15 residues. In DNA, the CDR3 is TGTGCCAGCAGCGTAGGGGCAGGGGGCCCAGAGACCCAGTACTTC. The encoded protein is CASSVGAGGPETQYF.

In DNA, the CDR3 is TGCGCCAGCAGCCAACAAGCGGGAGTTGGCACAGATACGCAGTATTTT. As protein: CASSQQAGVGTDTQYF. The chain carries TRBV4-1 and TRBJ2-3, with 8 bases that match TRBD2. Germline V CDR1 and CDR2: MGHRA, YSYEKL. The CDR3 extends over 16 amino acids. Trimming took 2 bases from V and 1 from J; bases not matched to a gene: 5.

The chain has TRBV12-5 and TRBJ2-1; D is perhaps TRBD1 or TRBD2 (7 bases each). V lost 3 bases, J lost 2 bases, and 17 bases lay in between. Per germline, CDR1 LGHNT and CDR2 FRNRAP. This CDR3 has 17 amino acids. In nucleotides, the CDR3 is TGTGCTAGTGGTTTCCACAACTCAGGGGGGGCCTACAATGAGCAGTTCTTC. Translating gives CASGFHNSGGAYNEQFF. Variable domain in full (rest from reference TRBV12-5 and TRBJ2-1): DARVTQTPRHKVTEMGQEVTMRCQPILGHNTVFWYRQTMMQGLELLAYFRNRAPLDDSGMPKDRFSAEMPDATLATLKIQPSEPRDSAVYFCASGFHNSGGAYNEQFFGPGTRLTVL.

The chain uses TRBV12-5 and TRBJ2-5, with D possibly matching TRBD1 (5 bases). The CDR3 sequence is 13 residues long. The V gene's germline CDR1 is LGHNT and CDR2 FRNRAP. With 6 bases removed from V and 6 bases from J, the gap between germline ends came to 14 bases. CDR3 in amino acids: CASGQDTSKTQYF. The DNA of the CDR3 is TGTGCTAGTGGCCAGGACACCTCAAAGACCCAGTACTTC.

The V call is TRBV2, the J call TRBJ2-7; no clear D gene. The V gene's germline CDR1 is SNHLY and CDR2 FYNNEI. The length of the CDR3 is 13 residues. V was clipped by 6 bases and J by 4 bases, with 13 bases between them. The CDR3 reads CASRFTDLYEQYF. In DNA form, the CDR3 reads TGTGCCAGCAGATTTACAGACCTTTACGAGCAGTACTTC. Based on the CDR3 plus reference TRBV2 and TRBJ2-7, the full variable domain is EPEVTQTPSHQVTQMGQEVILRCVPISNHLYFYWYRQILGQKVEFLVSFYNNEISEKSEIFDDQFSVERPDGSNFTLKIRSTKLEDSAMYFCASRFTDLYEQYFGPGTRLTVT.

This rearrangement joins TRBV5-1 to TRBJ2-7; D may be TRBD2 (6 bases). The length of the CDR3 is 13 residues. The V and J ends lost 4 bases and 5 bases respectively, with 13 bases between them. Per germline, CDR1 SGHRS and CDR2 YFSETQ. CDR3 sequence: CASSTGPGDEQYF. The CDR3 nucleotides read TGCGCCAGCAGCACTGGACCGGGGGACGAGCAGTACTTC.